Reported below is one T cell receptor (beta chain). Naive CD8 cells lacked CD45RO, underwent positive selection for CCR7 and left out terminally differentiated effector memory CD45RA+ cells. An even split of each subset's genomic DNA across several immunoSEQ plates was performed. The data were produced by immunoSEQ multiplex PCR, yet TCRdb's version contains in-frame clones alone and is incomplete. The sample lists roughly 770,000 clones, just over 95% seen once, with under 0.25% in the top ten. These data come from a study of shared clonotypes between healthy human individuals. Source material: naive CD8+ T cells sorted from blood. This receptor was identified in a man in his thirties or forties in good health.

The CDR3: CASSPPAGDEQYF. CDR3 DNA sequence: TGTGCCAGCAGCCCCCCGGCGGGCGACGAGCAGTACTTC. The J gene is TRBJ2-7, the V gene TRBV7-9; possibly TRBD2 for D (5 bases). The CDR3 consists of 13 residues. CDR1 and CDR2 from the germline V gene are SEHNR and FQNEAQ (reference sequence). Between the trimmed V and J ends, which lost 5 bases and 5 bases, there was a span of 13 bases.